This TCR beta chain was obtained from a study of blood T cell repertoires in COVID-19 (TCRdb year 2020). At the level of the whole study: The collaborator samples originated in the United States, Italy and Spain and spanned the acute and convalescent phases of COVID-19. Samples were obtained from the ongoing ImmuneRACE study (first 160 participants) and from some 1,300 subjects provided by 6 global collaborators. The sample metadata nearly always contained a de-identified subject ID, COVID-19 status, age in years and sex. HLA class I and class II types, where available, came from metadata supplied by the sample provider rather than from assay-based typing. The dataset comprised deeply sampled blood TCRbeta repertoires from subjects exposed to, actively infected with, or recovered from COVID-19. The prospective study material was composed of cDNA or gDNA derived from T cells, B-cell-depleted T cells, or PBMCs. The repertoires were released in a freely available public database meant as a resource for research on the immune response to SARS-CoV-2. General conclusions and limits of the study: Clinical and demographic metadata were provided uncurated, with the amount varying by source and participant.

For this chain, trimming is 4 bases at the V end and 6 bases at the J end, and the number of junction bases without a gene match is 5. Via the germline V gene, CDR1 is MNHEY and CDR2 SVGAGI. From cysteine to phenylalanine, the CDR3 is 14 amino acids long. Kept here is only the CDR3 DNA, which spans 42 bases and is read in frame from base 1. One collaborating source in Seattle enrolled patients during active infection and followed them longitudinally through the course of disease. Collaborating institutions collected whole blood in K2EDTA tubes following their own protocols. For TCRbeta analysis, collaborator samples were shipped as frozen whole blood, as isolated PBMCs, or as DNA extracted from either sample type. The immunoSEQ Assay, a bias-controlled multiplex PCR, was used to amplify TCRbeta CDR3 regions from genomic DNA. In the authors' own workflow: Within the assay, amplification of reference gene primers was used to estimate how many nucleated cells each sample contained. Sequence reads were collapsed and filtered to measure the absolute abundance of every unique TCRbeta CDR3 rearrangement. For each sample, productive Simpson clonality was calculated as the square root of Simpson's diversity index over productive rearrangements. The table was pulled from immuneACCESS by TCRdb, which kept in-frame rearrangements only. Such tables lose some clones; where checked, under half of the loss comes from unresolved V genes, and the rest has no known cause. V and J calls and clone size are those listed in that table; D and trimming were worked out from the DNA. The sample includes some 250,000 clones, with approximately 87% observed a single time. Clones ranked in the top ten supply approximately 12% of the sample.

About this clone itself: Its binding antigen is unknown. Per-nucleotide qualities are absent, and no much larger clonotype sits a single base away.

Rearrangement joined TRBV6-5 to TRBJ1-1, with 10 junctional bases fitting TRBD1. The specimen sequenced was peripheral blood. The sequence was collected from a woman in her 30s with COVID-19, enrolled during active disease. The DNA sequence follows: TGTGCCAGCAGTTTGGGACAGGGGATTCCTGAAGCTTTCTTT. This sequence encodes CASSLGQGIPEAFF.